The following is a T cell receptor beta chain sequence with its context. Its antigen is unidentified. The CDR3 is 17 residues long. Germline assignment: CDR1 KGHSY and CDR2 FQNENV. V lost 2 bases and J 8 bases, leaving 22 bases between the germline ends. These data are taken from a study of radiation and T cells in renal cell carcinoma. The method was immunoSEQ multiplex PCR; TCRdb's version includes in-frame clones alone and lacks a portion of them. In the table there are 100,000 to 150,000 clones, 81% of which are singletons. Study-wide results and limits: From baseline, blood top tumor clonotypes peaked at 2 weeks post-radiation.

The time point here: blood 2 weeks post-SBRT. Treatment given: 15 Gy SBRT to primary tumor, nephrectomy 4 weeks later. The patient's renal cell carcinoma had clear cell pathology. The sequencing here drew on blood, taken from a patient whose treatment included radiotherapy and nephrectomy. This TCR came from a middle-aged man with renal cell carcinoma. The chain combines TRBV16 with TRBJ2-1; TRBD2 is a possible D gene (5 bases). Written as DNA, the CDR3 is TGTGCCAGCAGCCAACAGTGGGGAGTTGGGGATACCGATGAGCAGTTCTTC. It yields the protein CASSQQWGVGDTDEQFF.